This T cell receptor beta chain originates from a study of CD8+CD57+ T cells in acquired aplastic anemia. The V end was cut by 2 bases, the J end by 1 base, with 8 bases between. Germline assignment: CDR1 SEHNR and CDR2 FQNEAQ (reference sequence). This CDR3 region has 14 residues. Genomic DNA, the template, was used for profiling of the TCR beta VDJ and CDR3. One entry per CDR3 protein results from TCRdb running MiXCR on the reads. This table has about 170,000 distinct CDR3 sequences, under 55% appearing once. The patients chosen for sequencing had shown expansion of CD8+CD57+ cells (detected by flow cytometry).

The sequenced material came from sorted CD4+, CD8+, or CD8+CD57+ T cells (not recorded which) from PBMCs. The sequence derives from a human donor with aplastic anemia. V usage is TRBV7-9 and J usage is TRBJ1-1; tentative D call: TRBD1 (6 bases). CDR3: CASSLHRENTEAFF. CDR3 nucleotides: TGTGCCAGCAGCTTACACAGGGAGAACACTGAAGCTTTCTTT.